The rows below give T cell receptor beta chains drawn from one sample of a study of OX40 agonist ivuxolimab in advanced cancers. Sequenced by immunoSEQ multiplex PCR; TCRdb stores in-frame clones only, minus some. The sample holds 48,000 or so clones, approximately 94% seen once. The source was CD4+ or CD8+ T cells sorted from blood, collected in a trial of the OX40 agonist ivuxolimab. The source is an adult with an advanced solid tumor such as melanoma, head and neck, liver or kidney cancer. Both conserved end residues are part of each CDR3. Each record gives: D gene, clone size, V gene, J gene, CDR3 DNA, CDR3 protein. A D gene is named only where the DNA matches it firmly. The size of a clone is reported for some rows only, either as once, few or many, or as a class for expanded clones.

>TRBD1|NA|TRBV19|TRBJ1-1
TGTGCCAGTAGTAGGGACAGGAACACTGAAGCTTTCTTT
CASSRDRNTEAFF
>NA|NA|TRBV28|TRBJ1-1
TGTGCCAGCAGTTTCTCTAGACAGGATGAAGCTTTCTTT
CASSFSRQDEAFF
>TRBD1|NA|TRBV7-9|TRBJ1-4
TGTGCCAGCAGCTTCCCCGGGACAGGGGGTAGTCCGCCTAATGAAAAACTGTTTTTT
CASSFPGTGGSPPNEKLFF
>TRBD2|NA|TRBV27|TRBJ2-1
TGTGCCAGCAGTAAACTAGCGGGAGTAAACAATGAGCAGTTCTTC
CASSKLAGVNNEQFF
>NA|NA|TRBV23-1|TRBJ2-5
TGCGCCAGCAGTCAAGTTCCAGAGAAGACCCAGTACTTC
CASSQVPEKTQYF
>NA|NA|TRBV21-1|TRBJ2-4
TGTGCCAGCAGCGGGCCGGGACTGTTAGCCAAAAACATTCAGTACTTC
CASSGPGLLAKNIQYF
>TRBD1|NA|TRBV5-5|TRBJ2-7
TGTGCCAGCAGTTCCGGGACAGGGCTCTACGAGCAGTACTTC
CASSSGTGLYEQYF
>NA|NA|TRBV27|TRBJ2-3
TGTGCCAGCAGTTTAAGGGGGCTAGCGGAACTCACAGATACGCAGTATTTT
CASSLRGLAELTDTQYF
>NA|NA|TRBV9|TRBJ1-3
TGTGCCAGCAGCCAAGCAGGGATCGCTGGAAACACCATATATTTT
CASSQAGIAGNTIYF
>TRBD1|few|TRBV11-2|TRBJ1-2
TGTGCCAGCAGCCGGAAAGGGACAGTCAATGGCTACACCTTC
CASSRKGTVNGYTF
>NA|NA|TRBV19|TRBJ1-1
TGTGCCAGTAGTCCCCCCGGGGGCACTGAAGCTTTCTTT
CASSPPGGTEAFF
>TRBD1|few|TRBV7-9|TRBJ2-7
TGTGCCAGCAGTTCAAATACCGGGACAGTCTACGAGCAGTACTTC
CASSSNTGTVYEQYF
>NA|NA|TRBV7-9|TRBJ2-1
TGTGCCAGCAGCTTAGTGTCGGGAGCGCGGGGTGAGCAGTTCTTC
CASSLVSGARGEQFF
>TRBD2|NA|TRBV28|TRBJ2-3
TGTGCCAGCAGTTCCCCTGTAGCGGGGGGGAGCACAGATACGCAGTATTTT
CASSSPVAGGSTDTQYF
>NA|NA|TRBV27|TRBJ1-5
TGTGCCAGCAGTTTATTAGGTGGGGGGCTCCAGCCCCAGCATTTT
CASSLLGGGLQPQHF
>NA|NA|TRBV13|TRBJ2-3
TGTGCCAGCAGCTTGAGGGGGGCGAACTCAGATACGCAGTATTTT
CASSLRGANSDTQYF
>TRBD2|NA|TRBV4-1|TRBJ2-2
TGCGCCAGCAGCCAAGAGACTAGCGGGAGGATTACCGGGGAGCTGTTTTTT
CASSQETSGRITGELFF
>NA|NA|TRBV12-5|TRBJ2-3
TGTGCTAGTGGTTTGGAACGGGAGATCGGCACAGATACGCAGTATTTT
CASGLEREIGTDTQYF
>NA|NA|TRBV9|TRBJ2-1
TGTGCCAGCAGCGACGCGGCGGGCACCTACAATGAGCAGTTCTTC
CASSDAAGTYNEQFF
>NA|NA|TRBV9|TRBJ1-1
TGTGCCAGCAGCAACTCCGTCGGCCAGGGGATTAAGGACACTGAAGCTTTCTTT
CASSNSVGQGIKDTEAFF
>NA|NA|TRBV2|TRBJ1-1
TGTGCCAGCAGTGACTGGGGAAACCTGAACACTGAAGCTTTCTTT
CASSDWGNLNTEAFF
>TRBD1|NA|TRBV11-2|TRBJ2-1
TGTGCCAGCAGCCGGGGGACAGGGCCCTACAATGAGCAGTTCTTC
CASSRGTGPYNEQFF
>NA|NA|TRBV21-1|TRBJ1-1
TGTGCCAGCAGAAACAGATCCCGCCAGGCTTTCTTT
CASRNRSRQAFF
>TRBD1|NA|TRBV5-5|TRBJ2-2
TGTGCCAGCAGCTTGGTAGGGGGCGGGTTAACCGGGGAGCTGTTTTTT
CASSLVGGGLTGELFF
>TRBD2|NA|TRBV7-3|TRBJ2-1
TGTGCCAGCAGCCCAGATTCTAGCGGGAGTTACAATGAGCAGTTCTTC
CASSPDSSGSYNEQFF
>NA|few|TRBV10-3|TRBJ2-1
TGTGCCATCAGTGAGCGGGAAGGGGGGTACAATGAGCAGTTCTTC
CAISEREGGYNEQFF
>TRBD1|NA|TRBV28|TRBJ2-3
TGTGCCAGCAGTTTCGGGACAGGGGGCTTTCCAACAGATACGCAGTATTTT
CASSFGTGGFPTDTQYF
>NA|NA|TRBV27|TRBJ1-4
TGTGCCAGCAGTGTACAGTGGGCTAATGAAAAACTGTTTTTT
CASSVQWANEKLFF
>NA|NA|TRBV5-1|TRBJ2-2
TGCGCCAGCACGCTAGGGGCTTCGGTAGCTGGGGAGCTGTTTTTT
CASTLGASVAGELFF
>TRBD2|NA|TRBV5-5|TRBJ2-7
TGTGCCAGCAGCTTGGGACTAGCGGAGACCTACGAGCAGTACTTC
CASSLGLAETYEQYF
>TRBD1|NA|TRBV4-2|TRBJ2-7
TGTGCCAGCAGCGCGGGACAGGGGGATCTCGAGCAGTACTTC
CASSAGQGDLEQYF
>NA|NA|TRBV5-4|TRBJ2-7
TGTGCCAGCAGCTTTAAACGGGGACCCTACGAGCAGTACTTC
CASSFKRGPYEQYF
>NA|NA|TRBV5-1|TRBJ2-5
TGCGCCAGCAGCTTGGAACAGCCCAACGGGGGCCAGTACTTC
CASSLEQPNGGQYF
>TRBD1|NA|TRBV6-1|TRBJ1-1
TGTGCCAGCAGCCTGCAAACAGGGGTTGAAGCTTTCTTT
CASSLQTGVEAFF
>TRBD2|NA|TRBV5-1|TRBJ2-1
TGCGCCAGCAGCTTCTCACCCAGCGGGATAGTCAACAATGAGCAGTTCTTC
CASSFSPSGIVNNEQFF
>TRBD1|NA|TRBV9|TRBJ2-7
TGTGCCAGCAGCGGGGGACAGGGTTTGAGGGAGCAGTACTTC
CASSGGQGLREQYF
>NA|NA|TRBV21-1|TRBJ2-7
TGTGCCAGTCTTCCGGGACAGGGGGCCAACGAGCAGTACTTC
CASLPGQGANEQYF
>NA|NA|TRBV9|TRBJ2-7
TGTGCCAGCAGCCTGTCGACAGGCGTTTTGGACGAGCAGTACTTC
CASSLSTGVLDEQYF
>NA|NA|TRBV7-9|TRBJ1-1
TGTGCCAGCAGCTTAGTAGGGAGTACTGAAGCTTTCTTT
CASSLVGSTEAFF
>TRBD2|once|TRBV4-1|TRBJ2-1
TGCGCCAGCAGCCAAGTGACTAGCGGGAGGGGCGATGAGCAGTTCTTC
CASSQVTSGRGDEQFF
>NA|few|TRBV28|TRBJ1-1
TGTGCCAGCAGTTTATCCAGCGGGGACACTGAAGCTTTCTTT
CASSLSSGDTEAFF
>NA|NA|TRBV7-9|TRBJ2-1
TGTGCCAGCAGCCCCGTGGGCATAATTATTAGGGGCCATGAGCAGTTCTTC
CASSPVGIIIRGHEQFF
>NA|NA|TRBV7-2|TRBJ2-5
TGTGCCAGCAGCTATCTAGGGGGGACCCAGTACTTC
CASSYLGGTQYF
>NA|NA|TRBV6-1|TRBJ1-5
TGTGCCAGCAGTGATTGGGGGCTGACGCATTTT
CASSDWGLTHF
>NA|NA|TRBV5-5|TRBJ2-7
TGTGCCAGCAGCTTTGGCCCAGGGAGCTACGAGCAGTACTTC
CASSFGPGSYEQYF
>TRBD2|NA|TRBV27|TRBJ2-7
TGTGCCAGCAGTTACCGGGAGGGGGCCTACGAGCAGTACTTC
CASSYREGAYEQYF
>NA|NA|TRBV27|TRBJ2-1
TGTGCCAGCATAGGGTCCGGGAGCAATGAGCAGTTCTTC
CASIGSGSNEQFF
>TRBD2|NA|TRBV28|TRBJ2-5
TGTGCCAGCAGTTTATATCTCCCAGGGGTAGCGGGACCTCAAGAGACCCAGTACTTC
CASSLYLPGVAGPQETQYF
>NA|NA|TRBV27|TRBJ2-5
TGTGCCAGCACCCAACCCCCACAAGAGACCCAGTACTTC
CASTQPPQETQYF
>NA|NA|TRBV6-1|TRBJ2-2
TGTGCCAGCAGTCAGGGACCCGCGAACACCGGGGAGCTGTTTTTT
CASSQGPANTGELFF
>TRBD2|NA|TRBV4-1|TRBJ2-5
TGCGCCAGCAGCCTTAGACTAGTAGCGGGACAAGAGACCCAGTACTTC
CASSLRLVAGQETQYF
>TRBD1|NA|TRBV15|TRBJ2-7
TGTGCCACCAGCGGGACAGGTCATACCCGCTACGAGCAGTACTTC
CATSGTGHTRYEQYF
>NA|NA|TRBV30|TRBJ2-7
TGTGCCTGGAAGACCTACTACGAGCAGTACTTC
CAWKTYYEQYF
>NA|NA|TRBV6-1|TRBJ1-1
TGTGCCAGCAGTGAATGGCAGGGATTGAGCACTGAAGCTTTCTTT
CASSEWQGLSTEAFF
>NA|NA|TRBV7-9|TRBJ2-5
TGTGCCAGCAGCTTAGTGGGCCTCCAAGAGACCCAGTACTTC
CASSLVGLQETQYF
>NA|NA|TRBV9|TRBJ1-4
TGTGCCAGCAGCGTAACGGGGGCAGCCGCAACTAATGAAAAACTGTTTTTT
CASSVTGAAATNEKLFF
>TRBD2|NA|TRBV30|TRBJ2-3
TGTGCCTGGAGTGTACGGTTAGCGGGAGGACTCTTTAGCACAGATACGCAGTATTTT
CAWSVRLAGGLFSTDTQYF
>NA|NA|TRBV5-4|TRBJ1-1
TGTGCCAGCAGACCCGCAAACACTGAAGCTTTCTTT
CASRPANTEAFF